These 20 T cell receptor beta chains originate from one sample sequenced in a study of T cell responses to AZD1222 COVID-19 vaccine. Assay: immunoSEQ multiplex PCR; the TCRdb copy retains only in-frame clones and omits some. The table lists about 120,000 clones, about nine tenths of them singletons. Here the sequenced sample was peripheral blood, taken on day 0 of AZD1222 vaccination. These receptors were obtained from an adult in good health.

The rearrangement uses TRBV6-2 or TRBV6-3 and TRBJ2-7, with D perhaps matching TRBD2 (6 bases). CDR1 and CDR2 from the germline V gene are MNHEY and SVGEGT. Deletions cut 5 bases from V and 9 bases from J, with 14 bases between. The CDR3 contains 12 residues. The CDR3, as DNA: TGTGCCAGCAGTCGACAGACTAGGGTGCAGTACTTC. Its translation is CASSRQTRVQYF.

In its sample, this clone was seen a few times. J is TRBJ1-1 and V is TRBV10-3; 9 nucleotides agree with TRBD1. Trimming took 7 bases from V and 4 from J; bases not matched to a gene: 7. Germline lookup yields CDR1 ENHRY and CDR2 SYGVKD. CDR3 length equals 14 residues. The CDR3 sequence is CAITLTGGPTEAFF. The CDR3 bases are TGTGCCATCACCTTGACAGGGGGACCCACTGAAGCTTTCTTT.

The chain employs TRBV7-8 and TRBJ2-5, with no clear D. There are 12 residues in the CDR3. Trimming shortened V by 5 bases and J by 5 bases, and 9 bases separated the two germline ends. The germline CDR1 and CDR2 sequences are SGHVS and FQNEAQ. The CDR3 sequence is CASSPVRETQYF. The CDR3 region has the DNA TGTGCCAGCAGCCCGGTTAGGGAGACCCAGTACTTC.

V is TRBV27 and J is TRBJ1-6; TRBD1 matches at 9 bases. Germline CDR1 and CDR2: MNHEY and SMNVEV (reference sequence). Unmatched junction bases numbered 11, after V lost 2 bases and J lost 9 bases. The CDR3 is 17 residues long. CDR3 region: CASSLRQGDDSSSPLHF. CDR3 in DNA: TGTGCCAGCAGTTTAAGACAGGGGGATGATTCGTCTTCACCCCTCCACTTT.

The V call is TRBV5-1, the J call TRBJ1-6; 9 nucleotides match TRBD1. The ends lost 0 bases at V and 10 bases at J; junction bases unmatched: 5. The V gene's germline CDR1 is SGHRS and CDR2 YFSETQ. CDR3 length equals 15 residues. CDR3 bases: TGCGCCAGCAGCTTGGCAGGGACAGGGAGGTCACCCCTCCACTTT. Amino acids: CASSLAGTGRSPLHF.

V gene TRBV18 combines with J gene TRBJ1-1; D remains unclear. From germline, CDR1 is KGHSH and CDR2 LQKENI. The CDR3 runs 15 residues. Trimming shortened V by 1 base and J by 0 bases, and 9 bases separated the two germline ends. The chain's CDR3 is CASSPRGDLNTEAFF. CDR3 DNA: TGTGCCAGCTCACCACGGGGAGATCTGAACACTGAAGCTTTCTTT.

The chain employs TRBV4-2 and TRBJ1-2; 7 bases align to TRBD1. Germline V gene sequence: CDR1 LGHNA, CDR2 YNFKEQ. J lost 1 base, V lost 3 bases, and 11 bases had no gene match. The CDR3 totals 17 residues. As DNA, the CDR3 is TGTGCCAGCAGCCAGGAGGTTCGGGACAGCGTTAACTATGGCTACACCTTC. Translated, it gives CASSQEVRDSVNYGYTF.

This chain joins TRBV19 and TRBJ1-2; TRBD1 matches 7 bases. With V trimmed by 3 bases and J by 7 bases, 8 bases remained unmatched. The germline V gene has CDR1 LNHDA and CDR2 SQIVND (reference sequence). This CDR3 contains 14 residues. The CDR3 nucleotides read TGTGCCAGTAGTATTCCAGGGGGTTCCTTTGGCTACACCTTC. Residues: CASSIPGGSFGYTF.

The chain employs TRBV6-4 and TRBJ2-3, with D unclear. Looked up from germline, CDR1 is MRHNA and CDR2 is SNTAGT. The CDR3 has 13 amino acids. The germline V and J ends were trimmed by 4 bases and 2 bases, with 7 bases remaining between them. The CDR3 loop reads CASSVSFTDTQYF. CDR3 DNA sequence: TGTGCCAGCAGTGTGTCTTTCACAGATACGCAGTATTTT.

The chain joins TRBV18 to TRBJ1-2; D unclear. There are 14 residues in the CDR3. The germline gives CDR1 KGHSH, CDR2 LQKENI. The V end lost 4 bases, the J end lost 4 bases, and 13 bases lay between the germline ends. CDR3 DNA sequence: TGTGCCAGCTCACTCACCGGGAGTCCCTATGGCTACACCTTC. Its translation is CASSLTGSPYGYTF. Variable domain in full (rest from reference TRBV18 and TRBJ1-2): NAGVMQNPRHLVRRRGQEARLRCSPMKGHSHVYWYRQLPEEGLKFMVYLQKENIIDESGMPKERFSAEFPKEGPSILRIQQVVRGDSAAYFCASSLTGSPYGYTFGSGTRLTVV.

The J gene is TRBJ2-3, the V gene TRBV7-2, with a weak D call TRBD1 (6 bases). Germline lookup yields CDR1 SGHTA and CDR2 FQGNSA. The CDR3 sequence is 15 residues long. Deletions cut 9 bases from V and 4 bases from J, with 20 bases between. The CDR3 DNA reads as TGTGCCAGTCGATTCCCTGGGACACGGGCAGATACGCAGTATTTT. Translated, it gives CASRFPGTRADTQYF.

J is TRBJ2-7 and V is TRBV5-5; 8 positions agree with TRBD2. The CDR3 consists of 14 residues. V gave up 1 base and J gave up 3 bases; unmatched junction bases: 3. Germline V gene sequence: CDR1 SGHKS, CDR2 YYEKEE (reference sequence). The CDR3 DNA follows: TGTGCCAGCAGCTTGAGCGGGAGAGGCTACGAGCAGTACTTC. It translates to CASSLSGRGYEQYF. The whole variable domain, filled in from reference TRBV5-5 and TRBJ2-7, reads DAGVTQSPTHLIKTRGQQVTLRCSPISGHKSVSWYQQVLGQGPQFIFQYYEKEERGRGNFPDRFSARQFPNYSSELNVNALLLGDSALYLCASSLSGRGYEQYFGPGTRLTVT.

The CDR3 spells CASSDKGLSYEQYF. CDR3 bases: TGTGCCAGCAGTGATAAGGGGCTCTCCTACGAGCAGTACTTC. The J gene is TRBJ2-7, the V gene TRBV2; D possibly corresponds to TRBD1 (5 bases). V was pared by 3 bases and J by 0 bases, with 9 bases between. This CDR3 comprises 14 residues. Germline CDR1 is SNHLY and CDR2 is FYNNEI. Full variable domain (remainder filled in from reference TRBV2 and TRBJ2-7): EPEVTQTPSHQVTQMGQEVILRCVPISNHLYFYWYRQILGQKVEFLVSFYNNEISEKSEIFDDQFSVERPDGSNFTLKIRSTKLEDSAMYFCASSDKGLSYEQYFGPGTRLTVT.

The genes are TRBV6-6 and TRBJ2-7; 13 nucleotides agree with TRBD2. V gave up 5 bases and J gave up 0 bases; unmatched junction bases: 10. Per the germline V gene, CDR1 is MNHNY and CDR2 is SVGAGI (reference sequence). The CDR3 runs to 18 residues. This chain's CDR3 is CASSPRTSGGLSSYEQYF. CDR3 nucleotides: TGTGCCAGCAGTCCCCGGACTAGCGGGGGCCTCAGCTCCTACGAGCAGTACTTC.

This clone was recorded only once. The rearrangement links TRBV7-8 to TRBJ1-5, with 7 bases lining up with TRBD1. Germline V gives CDR1 SGHVS, CDR2 FQNEAQ. Trimming took 0 bases from V and 5 from J; bases not matched to a gene: 10. This CDR3 comprises 17 residues. In DNA form, the CDR3 reads TGTGCCAGCAGCTTAGCGCGCGAGGGGGCGATGCATCAGCCCCAGCATTTT. Translating gives CASSLAREGAMHQPQHF.

This sequence joins TRBV28 and TRBJ1-2; D not certain. The germline V gene has CDR1 MDHEN and CDR2 SYDVKM. Trimming removed 3 bases from V and 7 bases from J, with 15 bases in between. The CDR3 covers 14 residues. The CDR3 nucleotides read TGTGCCAGCAGTTTCACAGATACATCCTTTGGCTACACCTTC. Translated: CASSFTDTSFGYTF.

The CDR3 coding sequence is TGTGCCTGGAGTGGGGGCCAGTGGGCGGGAGCTTTCTTT. Protein sequence: CAWSGGQWAGAFF. V and J are TRBV30 and TRBJ1-1; a possible D gene is TRBD1 (5 bases). CDR3 length: 13 residues. V lost 1 base, J lost 10 bases, and 16 bases lay in between. The germline gives CDR1 GTSNPN, CDR2 SVGIG (reference sequence).

The chain employs TRBV18 and TRBJ1-3; D remains ambiguous. Germline CDR1 and CDR2: KGHSH and LQKENI. Trimming left V 0 bases short and J 0 bases short, with 9 bases between. The CDR3 runs 16 residues. CDR3 nucleotide sequence: TGTGCCAGCTCACCACCGGCAGCTTACTCTGGAAACACCATATATTTT. Its protein product is CASSPPAAYSGNTIYF. The variable domain in full, with the rest retrieved from reference TRBV18 and TRBJ1-3, is NAGVMQNPRHLVRRRGQEARLRCSPMKGHSHVYWYRQLPEEGLKFMVYLQKENIIDESGMPKERFSAEFPKEGPSILRIQQVVRGDSAAYFCASSPPAAYSGNTIYFGEGSWLTVV.

The chain recombines TRBV7-2 with TRBJ2-7; maybe TRBD2 (8 bases). The ends were cut back, 5 bases at V and 6 bases at J, with 20 bases in the middle. This CDR3 comprises 15 residues. Germline CDR1 and CDR2: SGHTA and FQGNSA. This CDR3 reads CASSQGGGRMGEQYF. CDR3 nucleotides: TGTGCCAGCAGCCAGGGGGGCGGGAGGATGGGCGAGCAGTACTTC.

V gene TRBV27 combines with J gene TRBJ2-7, with TRBD1 as a possible D gene (5 bases). Germline V gene data show CDR1 as MNHEY and CDR2 as SMNVEV (reference sequence). The length of the CDR3 is 13 residues. V lost 6 bases to trimming and J lost 4 bases, with 13 bases between them. As DNA, the CDR3 is TGTGCCAGCAGACCAGACAGTCGTTACGAGCAGTACTTC. This sequence encodes CASRPDSRYEQYF.